The rows below give T cell receptor beta chains drawn from one sample of a study of cytomegalovirus exposure and HLA in healthy donors. TCRdb's copy holds only in-frame clones and misses some; the assay was immunoSEQ multiplex PCR. This table holds roughly 130,000 clones, around 80% found once. The material sequenced was PBMCs. The receptors here all came from a man younger than 40 in good health and CMV-seronegative. CDR3s leave out the opening cysteine and the closing phenylalanine or tryptophan. Each record gives: V gene, D gene, CDR3 length, J gene, CDR3 protein. A D gene is named only where the DNA matches it firmly.

V gene: TRBV5-4; D gene: TRBD1; CDR3 length: 13; J gene: TRBJ1-1; CDR3 protein: ASKTGGGMNTEAF
V gene: TRBV4-1; D gene: TRBD1; CDR3 length: 14; J gene: TRBJ2-2; CDR3 protein: ASSLFGQGFTGELF
V gene: TRBV6-4; D gene: TRBD1; CDR3 length: 11; J gene: TRBJ2-4; CDR3 protein: ASRADRGTGLY
V gene: TRBV11-3; D gene: .; CDR3 length: 14; J gene: TRBJ2-3; CDR3 protein: ASSLGGDPSTDTQY
V gene: TRBV28; D gene: TRBD1; CDR3 length: 14; J gene: TRBJ2-7; CDR3 protein: ASSWDRGLGSYEQY
V gene: TRBV28; D gene: .; CDR3 length: 11; J gene: TRBJ2-7; CDR3 protein: ASSSGSSYEQY
V gene: TRBV19; D gene: TRBD1; CDR3 length: 14; J gene: TRBJ1-2; CDR3 protein: ASSSDRGRPNYGYT
V gene: TRBV6-5; D gene: TRBD2; CDR3 length: 12; J gene: TRBJ2-3; CDR3 protein: ASSSGGDSDTQY
V gene: TRBV5-1; D gene: TRBD2; CDR3 length: 11; J gene: TRBJ2-7; CDR3 protein: ASSAGVNYEQY
V gene: TRBV2; D gene: .; CDR3 length: 12; J gene: TRBJ1-1; CDR3 protein: ASSDRRGAAEAF
V gene: TRBV27; D gene: TRBD1; CDR3 length: 15; J gene: TRBJ1-1; CDR3 protein: ASSLSIEGAQNTEAF
V gene: TRBV4-1; D gene: .; CDR3 length: 13; J gene: TRBJ1-1; CDR3 protein: ASSQEGRKNTEAF
V gene: TRBV6-6; D gene: TRBD2; CDR3 length: 12; J gene: TRBJ2-7; CDR3 protein: ASSSETGGNEQY
V gene: TRBV5-5; D gene: TRBD2; CDR3 length: 13; J gene: TRBJ2-5; CDR3 protein: ASSGLAGQQETQY
V gene: TRBV30; D gene: .; CDR3 length: 9; J gene: TRBJ2-7; CDR3 protein: AWSTGPGQY
V gene: TRBV5-4; D gene: TRBD2; CDR3 length: 14; J gene: TRBJ2-5; CDR3 protein: ASSLVGGGVGETQY
V gene: TRBV10-3; D gene: TRBD2; CDR3 length: 13; J gene: TRBJ2-5; CDR3 protein: AIRKLAGGTETQY
V gene: TRBV6-5; D gene: .; CDR3 length: 13; J gene: TRBJ1-1; CDR3 protein: ASSYDLGGDTEAF
V gene: TRBV7-8; D gene: TRBD1; CDR3 length: 14; J gene: TRBJ2-3; CDR3 protein: ASSFLRQGVKDTQY
V gene: TRBV19; D gene: TRBD1; CDR3 length: 11; J gene: TRBJ2-1; CDR3 protein: ASNQQGVDEQF
V gene: TRBV28; D gene: TRBD1; CDR3 length: 12; J gene: TRBJ2-7; CDR3 protein: ASSLADRVDEQY
V gene: TRBV28; D gene: .; CDR3 length: 12; J gene: TRBJ2-7; CDR3 protein: ASRPAGSSYEQY
V gene: TRBV5-6; D gene: TRBD1; CDR3 length: 15; J gene: TRBJ2-5; CDR3 protein: ASSPGQKHSPIGTQY
V gene: TRBV15; D gene: .; CDR3 length: 13; J gene: TRBJ1-2; CDR3 protein: ATSRGGDKNYGYT
V gene: TRBV29-1; D gene: .; CDR3 length: 12; J gene: TRBJ2-1; CDR3 protein: SVVTSSTYNEQF
V gene: TRBV4-1; D gene: .; CDR3 length: 14; J gene: TRBJ2-1; CDR3 protein: ASSQEPAGEYNEQF